The clone carrying this T cell receptor (beta chain) was detected many times. The data are from a study of T cells in Graves' hyperthyroidism and ophthalmopathy. The investigators amplified TCR beta CDR3 regions from RNA transcripts. HTBI primers were the set used in a first-round RT-PCR of the TCR CDR3. TCRdb called the multiplex PCR reads again in MiXCR, with one record for every CDR3 protein. The sample contains fewer than 250,000 distinct CDR3 sequences, around 17% of which appear only once. Extraction of PBMCs used more than 8.5 ml of fresh peripheral blood. The CDR3 length is 14 residues. V lost 8 bases, J lost 0 bases, and 4 bases stayed unmatched. CDR1 and CDR2 from the germline V gene are SNHLY and FYNNEI.

Sequencing was carried out using blood. This sequence joins TRBV2 and TRBJ1-2; 9 bases are shared with TRBD1. This receptor was taken from a woman aged 18-29 years with Graves' ophthalmopathy. Here the CDR3 reads CASGTGGSNYGYTF. The CDR3 nucleotides are TGTGCCAGCGGAACAGGGGGCTCTAACTATGGCTACACCTTC.